These 3 T cell receptor beta chains share one sample of origin, sequenced in a study of blood T cell repertoires in COVID-19. This table comes from immunoSEQ multiplex PCR, and its TCRdb copy is limited to in-frame clones, with some not included. The sample has more than 200,000 clones; just over 85% are singletons. Sequencing was done on a sample of peripheral blood. These receptors came from a middle-aged man with acute or convalescent COVID-19.

The genes are TRBV29-1 and TRBJ2-1, with TRBD2 identical over 9 bases. Germline lookup yields CDR1 SQVTM and CDR2 ANQGSEA. This CDR3 comprises 17 residues. The V gene end was trimmed by 2 bases and the J gene end by 4 bases; junction bases not matched to a gene: 12. CDR3 coding DNA: TGCAGCGTTGAAACGCGGGGGGGCCCCTTTTTGTACAATGAGCAGTTCTTC. This translates into CSVETRGGPFLYNEQFF.

This chain connects TRBV6-5 to TRBJ1-1, with D hard to call. V shed 2 bases and J shed 0 bases, with 7 bases lying between them. This CDR3 region has 14 residues. Germline CDR1 MNHEY, CDR2 SVGAGI. The CDR3 loop reads CASSYGGVNTEAFF. The CDR3 coding sequence is TGTGCCAGCAGTTACGGCGGTGTGAACACTGAAGCTTTCTTT.

The genes are TRBV20-1 and TRBJ2-7, with D possibly matching TRBD2 (5 bases). The CDR3 covers 12 residues. Deletions cut 3 bases from V and 7 bases from J, with 13 bases between. CDR1 and CDR2 (germline): DFQATT, SNEGSKA (reference sequence). As DNA, the CDR3 is TGCAGTGCTAGTGGTAGGACGGGAGAGCAGTACTTC. This sequence encodes CSASGRTGEQYF.